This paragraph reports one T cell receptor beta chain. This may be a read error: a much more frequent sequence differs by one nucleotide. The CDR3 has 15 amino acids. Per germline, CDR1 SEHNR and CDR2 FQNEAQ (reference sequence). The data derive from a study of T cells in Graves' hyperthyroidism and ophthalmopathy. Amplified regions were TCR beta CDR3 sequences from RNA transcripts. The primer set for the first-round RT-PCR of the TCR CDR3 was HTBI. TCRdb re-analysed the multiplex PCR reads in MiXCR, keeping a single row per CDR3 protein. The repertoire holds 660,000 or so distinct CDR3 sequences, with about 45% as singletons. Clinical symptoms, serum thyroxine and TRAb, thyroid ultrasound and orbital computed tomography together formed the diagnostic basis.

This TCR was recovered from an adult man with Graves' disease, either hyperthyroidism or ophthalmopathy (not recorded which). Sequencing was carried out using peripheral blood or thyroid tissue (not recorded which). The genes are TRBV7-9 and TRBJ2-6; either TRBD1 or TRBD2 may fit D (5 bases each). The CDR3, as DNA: TGTGCCATCAGCGAAGGGACGGCTGGGGCCAACGTCCTGACTTTC. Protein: CAISEGTAGANVLTF.